The T cell receptor (beta chain) described here comes from a study of blood T cell repertoires in COVID-19. The CDR3 runs to 15 residues. V shed 7 bases and J 7 bases; nucleotides not matched to a gene: 12. Germline values: CDR1 SQVTM, CDR2 ANQGSEA. Assay: immunoSEQ multiplex PCR; the TCRdb copy retains only in-frame clones and omits some. Here the sample spans about 220,000 clones, about 86% being singletons. The chain recombines TRBV29-1 with TRBJ2-1, with 11 bases identical to TRBD2. Sequenced sample: peripheral blood. This clonotype was sampled from a woman aged 25 to 39 who had recovered from COVID-19. This chain's CDR3 is CSADTTSGISNEQFF. As DNA, the CDR3 is TGCAGCGCCGATACGACTAGCGGGATAAGTAATGAGCAGTTCTTC.